Listed here are 20 T cell receptor beta chains from one sample, sequenced in a study of blood T cells in healthy people across ages. A second PCR of 7 to 11 cycles used a sample-barcoded 5' primer and a J-beta primer mix. TCRdb analysed the 5' RACE reads with MiXCR anew, one entry per CDR3 protein. The table shows more than 1.4 million distinct CDR3 sequences, with approximately 42% occurring only once. The sample taken for sequencing was blood. The receptors were sampled from a woman under 30 in good health.

The chain is built from TRBV4-2 and TRBJ1-1; a weak D match, TRBD1 (6 bases). The V end lost 0 bases, the J end lost 4 bases, and 15 bases lay between the germline ends. The CDR3 consists of 16 residues. Per germline, CDR1 LGHNA and CDR2 YNFKEQ. CDR3 nucleotide sequence: TGTGCCAGCAGCCAAGATTTGGGGCAGGGGAGCACTGAAGCTTTCTTT. Translating gives CASSQDLGQGSTEAFF.

The gene calls are TRBV28 and TRBJ1-6, with D possibly being TRBD1 (6 bases). This CDR3 spans 16 amino acids. The germline CDR1 and CDR2 sequences are MDHEN and SYDVKM. V lost 3 bases, J lost 5 bases, and 14 bases lay in between. Written as DNA, the CDR3 is TGTGCCAGCAGTTTCGGCCCGGGACAAGATAATTCACCCCTCCACTTT. This codes for CASSFGPGQDNSPLHF.

The chain combines TRBV28 with TRBJ2-7; unclear D gene. Trimming left V 1 base short and J 1 base short, with 11 bases between. The CDR3 covers 15 residues. Germline-derived CDR1 and CDR2 are MDHEN and SYDVKM. The CDR3 sequence: CASSLYTGGSYEQYF. Written as DNA, the CDR3 is TGTGCCAGCAGTTTATATACCGGTGGGTCCTACGAGCAGTACTTC.

This clonotype appeared a few times. At one end the junction does not follow the germline gene, possibly because of a read error. This sequence joins TRBV6-2 or TRBV6-3 and TRBJ1-4, with TRBD1 as a possible D gene (5 bases). Germline V CDR1 and CDR2: MNHEY, SVGEGT. The CDR3 covers 14 residues. The CDR3 nucleotides are TGTGCCCGCAGGGTAACTGGAAATCGTGAAAAACTGTTTTTT. It codes for CARRVTGNREKLFF.

This clonotype was observed a few times. This sequence joins TRBV7-9 and TRBJ2-4; TRBD1 or TRBD2 may be the D gene (6 bases each). The germline gives CDR1 SEHNR, CDR2 FQNEAQ (reference sequence). V lost 7 bases and J 7 bases, leaving 17 bases between the germline ends. This CDR3 has 14 amino acids. The chain's CDR3 is CASNLLGAGNIQYF. The CDR3 DNA reads as TGTGCCAGCAACTTGCTGGGGGCGGGGAACATTCAGTACTTC.

Here the CDR3 DNA reads TGTGCCAGCAGTTATTCTTTGGGAGGGGTCCCAGATACGCAGTATTTT. Translating it yields CASSYSLGGVPDTQYF. J is TRBJ2-3 and V is TRBV6-2 or TRBV6-3, with 7 bases fitting TRBD2. Looked up from germline, CDR1 is MNHEY and CDR2 is SVGEGT. V shed 3 bases, J shed 4 bases, and the junction held 10 bases outside the gene matches. This CDR3 comprises 16 residues.

The chain employs TRBV25-1 and TRBJ2-5; TRBD1 agrees at 7 bases. This CDR3 is built from 16 residues. V shed 4 bases, J shed 2 bases, and the junction held 10 bases outside the gene matches. Germline CDR1 is MGHDK and CDR2 is SYGVNS. Written as DNA, the CDR3 is TGTGCCAGCAGTGCGGGACAGCAGCATATTCAAGAGACCCAGTACTTC. Translation: CASSAGQQHIQETQYF.

This clonotype was seen a few times. The V call is TRBV5-1, the J call TRBJ1-1; D remains ambiguous. Per the germline V gene, CDR1 is SGHRS and CDR2 is YFSETQ. This CDR3 comprises 13 residues. Trimming took off 5 bases at V and 0 bases at J, with 8 bases between the two ends. The DNA for the CDR3 is TGCGCCAGCAGACCCGAGTTGAACACTGAAGCTTTCTTT. Its protein is CASRPELNTEAFF.

The chain combines TRBV5-1 with TRBJ2-5; D not resolved. The CDR3 is made up of 13 amino acids. Germline values: CDR1 SGHRS, CDR2 YFSETQ. Between the trimmed V and J ends, which lost 3 bases and 2 bases, there was a span of 8 bases. This CDR3 reads CASSYSAQETQYF. The CDR3 DNA is TGCGCCAGCAGCTACAGTGCACAAGAGACCCAGTACTTC.

This clonotype was counted only a few times. The V call is TRBV20-1, the J call TRBJ2-5; 9 bases agree with TRBD1. After removal of 5 bases from V and 0 bases from J, the junction contained 13 bases not matched to a gene. CDR1 and CDR2 (germline): DFQATT, SNEGSKA (reference sequence). The CDR3 is 17 amino acids. The CDR3 bases are TGCAGTGCTGGGGACGCTACCGGGACAGGGCACCAAGAGACCCAGTACTTC. This translates into CSAGDATGTGHQETQYF.

J is TRBJ2-7 and V is TRBV6-5, with 8 bases that match TRBD2. The CDR3 contains 12 residues. The V segment lost 7 bases and the J segment 2 bases; nucleotides outside the gene matches: 1. The germline CDR1 and CDR2 sequences are MNHEY and SVGAGI. The CDR3 loop reads CASKREPYEQYF. The CDR3 DNA reads as TGTGCCAGCAAGCGGGAGCCCTACGAGCAGTACTTC.

The V gene is TRBV20-1, the J gene TRBJ2-1; D assignment may be TRBD1 or TRBD2 (5 bases each). Trimming cost V 1 base and J 0 bases, with 13 bases left between them. Germline V gene data show CDR1 as DFQATT and CDR2 as SNEGSKA (reference sequence). This CDR3 is 16 amino acids long. Here the CDR3 reads CSARVGTPSSYNEQFF. The DNA of the CDR3 is TGCAGTGCTAGAGTCGGGACCCCCAGCTCCTACAATGAGCAGTTCTTC.

This rearrangement joins TRBV10-3 to TRBJ2-2; D is undetermined. The CDR3 loop spans 15 amino acids. The V gene's germline CDR1 is ENHRY and CDR2 SYGVKD. The V gene lost 6 bases and the J gene lost 3 bases, with 14 bases spanning the gap. CDR3 in amino acids: CAISTRQGYTGELFF. In nucleotides, the CDR3 is TGTGCCATCAGCACTCGTCAAGGGTACACCGGGGAGCTGTTTTTT.

The CDR3: CSASLSGGAIRETQYF. In DNA form, the CDR3 reads TGCAGTGCTAGCCTCAGCGGGGGGGCGATACGAGAGACCCAGTACTTC. This chain joins TRBV20-1 and TRBJ2-5; TRBD2 matches 10 bases. The germline V gene has CDR1 DFQATT and CDR2 SNEGSKA (reference sequence). V shed 3 bases, J shed 4 bases, and the junction held 11 bases outside the gene matches. The CDR3 covers 16 residues.

This clonotype was seen only a few times. This chain links TRBV3-1 with TRBJ2-1; 11 bases fit TRBD2. CDR3 length equals 19 residues. The germline CDR1 and CDR2 sequences are LGHDT and YNNKEL (reference sequence). Trimming removed 4 bases from V and 0 bases from J; junction bases left unmatched: 11. The CDR3 is CASSRSTSGGTSSYNEQFF. Written as DNA, the CDR3 is TGTGCCAGCAGCCGATCAACTAGCGGGGGCACTAGCTCCTACAATGAGCAGTTCTTC.

This rearrangement joins TRBV4-2 to TRBJ1-2; 8 bases line up with TRBD1. Germline V gene data show CDR1 as LGHNA and CDR2 as YNFKEQ. The V and J ends lost 1 base and 8 bases, in that order; junction bases with no gene match: 9. This CDR3 spans 15 amino acids. The CDR3 nucleotides are TGTGCCAGCAGCCAAGTGGGACAGGTCGCCGGCGGCTACACCTTC. Amino acids: CASSQVGQVAGGYTF.

The gene calls are TRBV6-5 and TRBJ1-4; possible D gene TRBD1, 6 bases. CDR1 MNHEY and CDR2 SVGAGI come from the germline V gene. This CDR3 is 15 amino acids long. Between the trimmed V and J ends, which lost 0 bases and 8 bases, there was a span of 13 bases. CDR3 coding DNA: TGTGCCAGCAGTTACTCCGGCGGGGGGGGCGAAAAACTGTTTTTT. Its protein product is CASSYSGGGGEKLFF.

This clonotype appeared once. This chain uses TRBV4-1 with TRBJ2-1, with 7 bases identical to TRBD2. The end of the DNA aligns better with TRBJ2-7, so the J call may be wrong. The CDR3 has 17 amino acids. CDR1 is MGHRA, CDR2 YSYEKL, per germline. The DNA for the CDR3 is TGCGCCAGCAGCCAAGAACCGCCCGGGAGGCTGTACAATGAGCAGTACTTC. It specifies CASSQEPPGRLYNEQYF.

The rearrangement links TRBV7-3 to TRBJ2-1; no clear D gene. The V end lost 5 bases, the J end lost 10 bases, and 18 bases lay between the germline ends. The CDR3 runs to 14 residues. Per germline, CDR1 SGHTA and CDR2 FQGTGA. CDR3 bases: TGTGCCAGCAGCCCCGCCCAAGGGCCCTTCGAGCAGTTCTTC. It translates to CASSPAQGPFEQFF.

The J gene is TRBJ2-3, the V gene TRBV7-9; unclear D gene. Germline V lookup: CDR1 SEHNR, CDR2 FQNEAQ (reference sequence). V lost 0 bases and J lost 2, with 12 bases in between. There are 16 residues in the CDR3. The DNA of the CDR3 is TGTGCCAGCAGCTTAGCGACCATTCGACCCACAGATACGCAGTATTTT. Its translation is CASSLATIRPTDTQYF.